Listed below are T cell receptor beta chains from one sample, sequenced in a study of blood T cells in healthy people across ages. From the 5' RACE reads, TCRdb called clonotypes with MiXCR, one entry per CDR3 protein. Seen here are around 1.5 million distinct CDR3 sequences, around 36% observed once, and the top ten hold approximately 10%. Sequences were obtained from blood. Source of these receptors: a woman aged 25 to 39 in good health. Both conserved end residues are part of each CDR3. Each record gives: V gene, D gene, J gene, CDR3 protein. D genes are given only for firm matches.

V: TRBV4-2; D: TRBD2; J: TRBJ2-1; CDR3: CASSQETAGGQKSEQFF
V: TRBV7-2; D: .; J: TRBJ2-3; CDR3: CASSLMGGASDTQYF
V: TRBV7-9; D: .; J: TRBJ1-2; CDR3: CASSPSSGNYGYTF
V: TRBV4-1; D: TRBD1; J: TRBJ1-4; CDR3: CASSHPLGQHTATNEKLFF
V: TRBV20-1; D: TRBD1; J: TRBJ1-2; CDR3: CSAGEGQGNTGYTF
V: TRBV3-1; D: .; J: TRBJ1-6; CDR3: CASSPPRLAASSYNSPLHF
V: TRBV20-1; D: .; J: TRBJ2-1; CDR3: CSARTLGATAYNEQFF
V: TRBV6-1; D: .; J: TRBJ2-7; CDR3: CASSVGYEVYEQYF
V: TRBV6-2/TRBV6-3; D: TRBD2; J: TRBJ2-1; CDR3: CASSQNGLAGVFDEQFF
V: TRBV20-1; D: .; J: TRBJ1-2; CDR3: CSADLWDGYTF
V: TRBV20-1; D: .; J: TRBJ1-5; CDR3: CSARALNSNRAGQPQHF
V: TRBV4-1; D: TRBD1; J: TRBJ2-1; CDR3: CASSQAEGAYEQFF
V: TRBV18; D: .; J: TRBJ1-2; CDR3: CASSPREVWYGYTF
V: TRBV28; D: TRBD1; J: TRBJ1-2; CDR3: CASSPPRTGYGYTF
V: TRBV20-1; D: .; J: .; CDR3: CSARDRSGHSYNEQYF
V: TRBV20-1; D: .; J: TRBJ2-7; CDR3: CSARDETVGVDYEQYF
V: TRBV20-1; D: TRBD2; J: TRBJ2-1; CDR3: CSARGLAGGIYNEQFF
V: TRBV20-1; D: .; J: TRBJ1-1; CDR3: CSARDSSEADTEAFF
V: TRBV29-1; D: .; J: TRBJ1-2; CDR3: CSDSQGYYGYTF
V: TRBV11-2; D: .; J: TRBJ2-6; CDR3: CASSSQGRGSGANVPTF
V: TRBV6-1; D: .; J: TRBJ2-5; CDR3: CASSALMDQETQYF
V: TRBV27; D: TRBD1; J: TRBJ2-1; CDR3: CASSSRGFMGPNNEQFF
V: TRBV6-1; D: .; J: TRBJ1-5; CDR3: CASSAPGLSNQPQHF
V: TRBV2; D: TRBD2; J: TRBJ2-3; CDR3: CASSEWVVRLAGEPDTRYF
V: TRBV20-1; D: TRBD1; J: TRBJ1-5; CDR3: CSASPWTGGDQPQHF
V: TRBV4-2; D: TRBD2; J: TRBJ2-7; CDR3: CASSQVTSGSVSYEQYF
V: TRBV25-1; D: TRBD1; J: TRBJ1-2; CDR3: CASSETDRGVFGYTF
V: TRBV6-5; D: .; J: TRBJ2-1; CDR3: CASTGGYNEQFF
V: TRBV5-1; D: .; J: TRBJ1-4; CDR3: CASSLGQNEKLFF
V: TRBV6-5; D: .; J: TRBJ1-4; CDR3: CASRKGFNEKLFF
V: TRBV12-3/TRBV12-4; D: .; J: TRBJ2-1; CDR3: CASSKTSSYNEQFF
V: TRBV14; D: TRBD1; J: TRBJ2-1; CDR3: CASSKQGLSYNEQFF
V: TRBV3-1; D: TRBD2; J: TRBJ2-7; CDR3: CASSQDWDWREDSYEQYF
V: TRBV5-5; D: TRBD1; J: TRBJ2-7; CDR3: CASSLGRGDRVDEQYF
V: TRBV6-2/TRBV6-3; D: .; J: TRBJ2-1; CDR3: CASSRGWGLYNEQFF
V: TRBV20-1; D: .; J: TRBJ2-7; CDR3: CSLERDFYEQYF
V: TRBV9; D: .; J: TRBJ1-1; CDR3: CASSVDGIRDEAFF
V: TRBV12-3/TRBV12-4; D: TRBD2; J: TRBJ2-1; CDR3: CASNLGLAGPYNEQFF
V: TRBV29-1; D: .; J: TRBJ1-5; CDR3: CSVERDQPQHF
V: TRBV25-1; D: .; J: TRBJ2-1; CDR3: CASSDGVFGTKQFF
V: TRBV27; D: .; J: TRBJ2-1; CDR3: CASSPPYRGGEQFF
V: TRBV21-1; D: .; J: TRBJ2-3; CDR3: CASSSRRGTVVSGLAGPARDTQYF
V: TRBV4-2; D: .; J: TRBJ2-4; CDR3: CASSQSSGGDKRNIQYF
V: TRBV12-3/TRBV12-4; D: .; J: TRBJ2-7; CDR3: CASSLVGASYEQYF